This T cell receptor (beta chain) was recovered during a study of Ad26.COV2.S vaccination and SARS-CoV-2 variants. The table came from immunoSEQ multiplex PCR; TCRdb's copy has only in-frame clones and leaves some out. The table lists 300,000 to 400,000 clones, 88% of them singletons. Note on this clone: The target antigen is unknown.

Trimming left V 3 bases short and J 4 bases short, with 10 bases between. CDR1 is MDHEN, CDR2 SYDVKM, per germline. The length of the CDR3 is 15 residues. Regarding treatment: roughly 18 received Ad26.COV2.S at low or high dose, single or two shots; about five received placebo; per-sample allocation not given. Sampling occurred on day 63 after the first vaccine or placebo injection. Overall study findings and caveats: Overall T cell responses may have been underestimated by the analyses of TCR breadth and depth.

This specimen was peripheral blood, taken in a trial of Ad26.COV2.S vaccine versus placebo. The TCR comes from a person between 18 and 60 years old who received the Ad26.COV2.S COVID-19 vaccine or a placebo. The chain couples TRBV28 to TRBJ2-6, with D possibly TRBD1 on 6 matching bases. CDR3 DNA sequence: TGTGCCAGCAGTTTTCCAGGGGACGGGGCCAACGTCCTGACTTTC. Protein: CASSFPGDGANVLTF.